The 16 T cell receptor beta chains below all came from one sample that was sequenced in a study of T cell repertoires in cytomegalovirus infection. TCRdb recomputed calls from the reads with MiXCR, one row per CDR3 protein. The sample shows 200,000 to 250,000 distinct CDR3 sequences, 22% of them seen only once. Sequencing was carried out using CD8+ T cells from PBMCs. Receptors were obtained from a human donor in good health (CMV status not recorded). Some clones in this sample may be carry-over from other donors' samples.

The sample holds a few counts of this clonotype. The chain uses TRBV28 and TRBJ2-5; D perhaps matches TRBD1 (6 bases). The CDR3 loop spans 13 amino acids. Trimming stripped 6 bases from V and 1 base from J, with 9 bases between. Germline CDR1 MDHEN, CDR2 SYDVKM. The CDR3 region is CASRRQAQETQYF. CDR3 sequence (DNA): TGTGCCAGCAGGAGACAGGCCCAAGAGACCCAGTACTTC.

This clonotype was detected many times. V usage is TRBV7-6 and J usage is TRBJ2-1, with D hard to call. The CDR3 is 13 residues long. Per germline, CDR1 SGHVS and CDR2 FNYEAQ. The germline V and J ends were trimmed by 1 base and 9 bases, with 10 bases remaining between them. CDR3 in amino acids: CASSLEWQGEQFF. The CDR3 DNA is TGTGCCAGCAGCTTAGAATGGCAAGGTGAGCAGTTCTTC.

In this sample, this clonotype turned up many times. The chain recombines TRBV7-2 with TRBJ1-2; a weak D match, TRBD1 (6 bases). The CDR3 length is 11 residues. In germline, CDR1 is SGHTA, CDR2 FQGNSA. The CDR3 sequence is CVNRDTYGYTF. The CDR3 DNA is TGTGTCAACAGGGACACCTATGGCTACACCTTC.

About this clonotype itself: The CDR3 carries no conserved terminal phenylalanine or tryptophan, so it likely arises from a read error. The chain carries TRBV12-3 or TRBV12-4 and TRBJ2-3; D unresolved. The CDR3 is 12 residues long. V was trimmed by 10 bases and J by 5 bases, leaving 13 bases between them. The CDR3 spells CAIRSTGDTQYL. The CDR3 nucleotides read TGTGCCATCCGCTCGACTGGAGATACGCAGTATTTG.

Comment on this clonotype: The junction and the germline gene differ at one end; a read error may be behind it. The rearrangement links TRBV4-2 to TRBJ2-7; D remains ambiguous. CDR3 length equals 12 residues. The germline gives CDR1 LGHNA, CDR2 YNFKEQ. The CDR3 loop reads CTSSLDSYEQYF. CDR3 DNA sequence: TGTACCAGCAGCCTGGATTCCTACGAGCAGTACTTC.

The chain has TRBV7-9 and TRBJ2-2; TRBD2 matches at 8 bases. With V trimmed by 4 bases and J by 3 bases, 4 bases remained unmatched. Per the germline V gene, CDR1 is SEHNR and CDR2 is FQNEAQ (reference sequence). The CDR3 is 15 residues long. This CDR3 reads CASSSVAGYTGELFF. CDR3 bases: TGTGCCAGCAGCTCTGTAGCGGGGTACACCGGGGAGCTGTTTTTT.

V usage is TRBV28 and J usage is TRBJ1-3, with 10 bases lining up with TRBD1. J was trimmed by 3 bases and V by 4 bases; bases with no gene match: 9. The CDR3 runs to 17 residues. Germline V gene lookup returns CDR1 MDHEN and CDR2 SYDVKM. The CDR3 DNA is TGTGCCAGCAGTTCCCTAATTGACAGGGGGCTTGGAAACACCATATATTTT. It codes for CASSSLIDRGLGNTIYF.

CDR3 protein: CASSFNPGQGYEQYF. CDR3 sequence (DNA): TGTGCCAGCAGTTTCAACCCGGGACAGGGCTACGAGCAGTACTTC. The V and J genes are TRBV27 and TRBJ2-7, with TRBD1 identical over 9 bases. This CDR3 spans 15 amino acids. J gave up 3 bases and V 3 bases, and 6 bases lay outside the gene matches. CDR1 is MNHEY and CDR2 is SMNVEV in the germline V gene (reference sequence).

This clonotype was seen ten or more times. This chain joins TRBV7-9 and TRBJ2-4; possibly TRBD1 for D (6 bases). This CDR3 has 15 residues. Germline assignment: CDR1 SEHNR and CDR2 FQNEAQ (reference sequence). The V end lost 3 bases, the J end lost 1 base, and 10 bases lay between the germline ends. The CDR3 DNA reads as TGTGCCAGCAGCTTGTGGGGGCGGGCCAAAAACATTCAGTACTTC. Protein: CASSLWGRAKNIQYF.

A few counts support this clonotype. The gene calls are TRBV9 and TRBJ1-1; 9 bases are a match to TRBD1. This CDR3 contains 13 residues. CDR1 and CDR2 (germline): SGDLS, YYNGEE. The ends lost 4 bases at V and 6 bases at J; junction bases unmatched: 4. DNA for the CDR3: TGTGCCAGCAGCTCCAGGACAGGGGCTGAAGCTTTCTTT. This encodes CASSSRTGAEAFF. Full variable domain (missing parts from reference TRBV9 and TRBJ1-1): DSGVTQTPKHLITATGQRVTLRCSPRSGDLSVYWYQQSLDQGLQFLIQYYNGEERAKGNILERFSAQQFPDLHSELNLSSLELGDSALYFCASSSRTGAEAFFGQGTRLTVV.

This clonotype appeared many times. The chain joins TRBV20-1 to TRBJ1-1, with D hard to call. Germline CDR1 reads DFQATT; CDR2 reads SNEGSKA (reference sequence). The CDR3 loop spans 11 amino acids. The V and J ends lost 6 bases and 4 bases respectively, with 9 bases between them. CDR3 sequence (DNA): TGCAGTGCGCTGCAAGGCACTGAAGCTTTCTTT. Translation: CSALQGTEAFF.

The chain recombines TRBV6-2 or TRBV6-3 with TRBJ1-6; 7 nucleotides match TRBD1. Per germline, CDR1 MNHEY and CDR2 SVGEGT. The V gene end was trimmed by 8 bases and the J gene end by 15 bases; junction bases not matched to a gene: 16. The CDR3 has 14 amino acids. Here the CDR3 reads CASRTGTAHGGLHF. As DNA, the CDR3 is TGTGCCAGCCGCACCGGGACAGCCCATGGGGGCCTCCACTTT.

The chain carries TRBV4-2 and TRBJ1-1; D remains ambiguous. The CDR3 has 15 amino acids. Germline CDR1 reads LGHNA; CDR2 reads YNFKEQ. Between the trimmed V and J ends, which lost 0 bases and 0 bases, there was a span of 8 bases. As DNA, the CDR3 is TGTGCCAGCAGCCAAGAAGCTGGAATGAACACTGAAGCTTTCTTT. Amino acids: CASSQEAGMNTEAFF.

This clonotype was observed a few times. This sequence joins TRBV27 and TRBJ1-1; D is perhaps TRBD1 (5 bases). The germline V and J ends were trimmed by 0 bases and 4 bases, with 21 bases remaining between them. In germline, CDR1 is MNHEY, CDR2 SMNVEV (reference sequence). This CDR3 comprises 18 residues. CDR3 amino acids: CASSLSGREQELPTEAFF. The DNA of the CDR3 is TGTGCCAGCAGTTTATCGGGCAGGGAGCAAGAACTGCCCACTGAAGCTTTCTTT.

This clonotype has only a few counts. The V gene is TRBV12-3 or TRBV12-4, the J gene TRBJ2-1; possible D gene TRBD2, 5 bases. This CDR3 spans 16 amino acids. V was pared by 2 bases and J by 9 bases, with 20 bases between. The CDR3 region has the DNA TGTGCCAGCAGTTTACCCGGACTGAGAGGGATCGGTGAGCAGTTCTTC. This translates into CASSLPGLRGIGEQFF.

The CDR3 here is CASSLADGDTEAFF. In DNA form, the CDR3 reads TGTGCCAGCAGCTTAGCCGACGGGGACACTGAAGCTTTCTTT. This chain connects TRBV7-6 to TRBJ1-1; D gene unclear. CDR3 length equals 14 residues. V was shortened by 0 bases and J by 3 bases, with 8 bases between the two germline ends. The V gene's germline CDR1 is SGHVS and CDR2 FNYEAQ.